This TCR beta chain was sequenced during a study of cytomegalovirus exposure and HLA in healthy donors. Regarding the study as a whole: Over 150 TCR beta chains were listed as cytomegalovirus-associated.

Repertoires were generated with immunoSEQ multiplex PCR, while TCRdb's copy carries only in-frame clones and drops some. The sample yields some 160,000 clones, 70% to 90% seen once. This CDR3 comprises 16 residues. Germline loops: CDR1 LNHDA, CDR2 SQIVND (reference sequence). The J segment lost 9 bases and the V segment lost 0 bases, leaving 9 bases of the junction unmatched. About this clone: Its antigen is not identified.

The source of this sequence is a man aged 18 to 30 in good health and CMV-seronegative. This chain connects TRBV19 to TRBJ2-1; 9 bases line up with TRBD2. The sequenced sample was PBMCs. The DNA for the CDR3 is TGTGCCAGTAGTATAGAGGCGGGAGGGGGCCGCTGTGAGCAGTTCTTC. It yields the protein CASSIEAGGGRCEQFF.